The present TCR beta chain was sequenced within a study of blood T cell repertoires in COVID-19. As for the study in general: Researchers got acute and convalescent COVID-19 samples from the United States, Italy and Spain. Sources were T cells, B-cell-depleted T cells, or PBMCs; the material itself was cDNA or gDNA.

Assay: immunoSEQ multiplex PCR; the TCRdb copy retains only in-frame clones and omits some. The repertoire consists of about 350,000 clones, with over 75% occurring once and the leading ten covering 2.5% to 3%. The V gene end was trimmed by 5 bases and the J gene end by 3 bases; junction bases not matched to a gene: 10. Germline V gives CDR1 MNHEY, CDR2 SMNVEV (reference sequence). This CDR3 comprises 15 residues. Assignments of participants to cohorts depended upon their own reported clinical history. For recovered donors of Cohort 3, there were two negative PCRs, clearance, or symptom resolution. This receptor was obtained from a woman under 40 who had recovered from COVID-19. The sample consisted of PBMCs or T cells enriched from blood (not recorded which). The chain links TRBV27 to TRBJ2-7; TRBD2 matches at 7 bases. The CDR3 region has the DNA TGTGCCAGCAGTACCCTAAGCGGGGAGCTCTACGAGCAGTACTTC. This codes for CASSTLSGELYEQYF.